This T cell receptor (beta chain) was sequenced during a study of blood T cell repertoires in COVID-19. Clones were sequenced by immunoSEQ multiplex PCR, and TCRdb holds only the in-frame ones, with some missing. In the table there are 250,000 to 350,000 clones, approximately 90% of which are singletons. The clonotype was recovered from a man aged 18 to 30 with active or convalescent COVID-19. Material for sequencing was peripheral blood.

CDR3 sequence reads: CASRTGTGSTYEQYF. CDR3 coding DNA: TGTGCCAGCAGAACCGGGACAGGGTCCACCTACGAGCAGTACTTC. The V call is TRBV6-5, the J call TRBJ2-7; 9 nucleotides line up with TRBD1. V lost 6 bases, J lost 2 bases, and 8 bases stayed unmatched. Germline V lookup: CDR1 MNHEY, CDR2 SVGAGI. This CDR3 spans 15 amino acids.